The rows below give T cell receptor beta chains drawn from one sample of a study of T cells in Graves' hyperthyroidism and ophthalmopathy. Using its own MiXCR run on the multiplex PCR reads, TCRdb lists one record per CDR3 protein. The sample consists of some 180,000 distinct CDR3 sequences, about a sixth of them appearing once. Material for sequencing was blood. The source is a woman between 50 and 59 years old with Graves' hyperthyroidism. CDR3s include the opening cysteine and the closing phenylalanine or tryptophan. A D gene is named only where the DNA matches it firmly. Expanded clones get a size class; other rows say once, few or many, or leave the size out.

J gene | V gene | D gene | clone size | CDR3 DNA | CDR3 protein
TRBJ2-1 | TRBV12-3/TRBV12-4 | . | many | TGTGCCAGCAGTCCAAACTCCAATGAGCAGTTCTTC | CASSPNSNEQFF
TRBJ1-5 | TRBV27 | TRBD1 | . | TGTGCCAGCAGTTTATACAGGGGCGCCATTCAGCCCCAGCATTTT | CASSLYRGAIQPQHF
TRBJ1-3 | TRBV6-2/TRBV6-3 | . | few | TGTGCCAGCAGTTACTCGATCGCAGGTTACTCTGGAAACACCATATATTTT | CASSYSIAGYSGNTIYF
TRBJ2-1 | TRBV6-2/TRBV6-3 | TRBD2 | few | TGTGCCAACAGTGTCGTTAGCGGGAATGGTTGGGGGGAGCAGTTCTTC | CANSVVSGNGWGEQFF
TRBJ1-2 | TRBV12-3/TRBV12-4 | . | . | TGTGCCAGCAGTATTCGGACAGTCGGAGGGGGCTACACCTTC | CASSIRTVGGGYTF
TRBJ2-7 | TRBV6-6 | . | many | TGTGCCAGCAGTTACTCTACAGGGGGGGGATACGAGCAGTACTTC | CASSYSTGGGYEQYF
TRBJ1-1 | TRBV19 | . | few | TGTGCCAGTAGCACAATTCAGGGAACTGAAGCTTTCTTT | CASSTIQGTEAFF
TRBJ2-5 | TRBV7-8 | TRBD2 | many | TGTGCCAGCAGCTTAAGCGGGAGCGGCCAAGAGACCCAGTACTTC | CASSLSGSGQETQYF
TRBJ2-7 | TRBV9 | . | . | TGTGCCAGCAGCCTCTACGCTTTGAGGGTGGCAAAGTACGAGCAGTACTTC | CASSLYALRVAKYEQYF
TRBJ2-7 | TRBV27 | TRBD1 | many | TGTGCCAGCAGCGCTCCGGGACAGGCTGACGAGCAGTACTTC | CASSAPGQADEQYF
TRBJ2-3 | TRBV20-1 | . | many | TGCAGTGCTAGAACTAGCACAGATACGCAGTATTTT | CSARTSTDTQYF
TRBJ2-3 | TRBV9 | . | many | TGTGCCAGCAGCGTAGAAGGGACCAACGGTTATACGCAGTATTTT | CASSVEGTNGYTQYF
TRBJ2-2 | TRBV28 | . | many | TGTGCCAGCAGTGAGGGCGGCGGATACACCGGGGAGCTGTTTTTT | CASSEGGGYTGELFF
TRBJ2-7 | TRBV4-2 | . | . | TGTGCCAGCAGCCAAGATTTTGGTCCGACCTACGAGCAGCACTTC | CASSQDFGPTYEQHF
TRBJ2-1 | TRBV11-2 | TRBD2 | many | TGTGCCAGCAGCTTAGATTCGGCTAGCGGGAGAGGTCCCTACAATGAGCAGTTCTTC | CASSLDSASGRGPYNEQFF
TRBJ2-1 | TRBV9 | . | . | TGTGCCAGCAGCGTACCGGGCGCTGAGCAGTTCTTC | CASSVPGAEQFF
TRBJ2-7 | TRBV28 | TRBD1 | many | TGTGCCAGCAGCCAATCCAATAACAGGGGAACCGAGCAGTACTTC | CASSQSNNRGTEQYF
TRBJ2-1 | TRBV6-5 | . | few | TGTGCCAGCAGTGACGGTGGGAGCTCCTACAATGAGCAGTTCTTC | CASSDGGSSYNEQFF
TRBJ2-7 | TRBV7-9 | . | many | TGTGCCAGCAGCTCCGCCTACGAGCAGTACTTC | CASSSAYEQYF
TRBJ2-6 | TRBV30 | . | . | TGTGCCTGGAGTGGACAGTTATCCGCCAACGTCCTGACTTTC | CAWSGQLSANVLTF
TRBJ1-5 | TRBV20-1 | . | many | TGCAGTGCCATCCCAGTCGCTTCGACCAGTCAGCCCCAGCATTTT | CSAIPVASTSQPQHF
TRBJ2-7 | TRBV28 | . | . | TGTGCCAGCTTCGCTCTAGGGGCCGAGCAGTACTTC | CASFALGAEQYF